A selection of T cell receptor beta chains follows, all from one sample in a study of blood T cell repertoires in COVID-19. TCRdb's table, derived via immunoSEQ multiplex PCR, lists solely in-frame clones and lacks some. Found here are about 190,000 clones, around 80% of them singletons; the top ten hold 2.8%. The specimen sequenced was peripheral blood. These receptors originate from a woman of 80 years or more with active or convalescent COVID-19. Both conserved end residues are part of each CDR3. A D gene is named only where the DNA matches it firmly. Expanded clones get a size class; other rows say once, few or many, or leave the size out.

>.|TRBD1|TRBV28|TRBJ1-5
TGTGCCAGCAGTTCGGGACAGGGTAATCAGCCCCAGCATTTT
CASSSGQGNQPQHF
>.|.|TRBV28|TRBJ1-2
TGTGCCAGCAGCGTCCTTTACAGGGCTAACTATGGCTACACCTTC
CASSVLYRANYGYTF
>.|.|TRBV11-2|TRBJ1-2
TGTGCCAGCAGCTTTGGAACAGGGAGCATTAACTATGGCTACACCTTC
CASSFGTGSINYGYTF
>.|.|TRBV6-5|TRBJ1-1
TGTGCCAGCAGTTACTCCGTAGAAGAAGCTTTCTTT
CASSYSVEEAFF
>few|.|TRBV4-2|TRBJ2-7
TGTGCCAGCAGCCAAGATCTACAGGAGCAGTACTTC
CASSQDLQEQYF
>.|TRBD2|TRBV5-1|TRBJ2-5
TGCGCCAGCAGCCAGACTAGCGGGGGCCACCAAGAGACCCAGTACTTC
CASSQTSGGHQETQYF
>.|TRBD1|TRBV3-1/TRBV3-2|TRBJ2-3
TGTGCCAGCAGCCAGGCTACAGGGGTAGATACGCAGTATTTT
CASSQATGVDTQYF
>few|.|TRBV7-2|TRBJ2-7
TGTGCCAGCAGGTTAACGAGGGAGCACGAGCAGTACTTC
CASRLTREHEQYF
>.|.|TRBV12-3/TRBV12-4|TRBJ1-1
TGTGCCAGCAGTTTTCGCATGGCACCCGCTTTCTTT
CASSFRMAPAFF
>once|.|TRBV7-9|TRBJ1-2
TGTGCCAGCAGCTTAGCCCCAGGGAACTATGGCTACACCTTC
CASSLAPGNYGYTF
>few|TRBD2|TRBV6-5|TRBJ2-2
TGTGCCAGCAAACCGGGACTAGGATCCGGGGAGCTGTTTTTT
CASKPGLGSGELFF
>.|TRBD1|TRBV5-6|TRBJ1-4
TGTGCCAGCGGGGGACAGGGCGCAACTAATGAAAAACTGTTTTTT
CASGGQGATNEKLFF
>.|TRBD2|TRBV28|TRBJ2-7
TGTGCCAGCGAGGGAGGGCCAGTTTACGAGCAGTACTTC
CASEGGPVYEQYF
>.|.|TRBV12-3/TRBV12-4|TRBJ1-2
TGTGCCAGCAGTTTCAGTCCTTCCTATGGCTACACCTTC
CASSFSPSYGYTF
>.|.|TRBV9|TRBJ2-7
TGTGCCAGCAGCGCTGCCGACCGGGTGGGTGAGCAGTACTTC
CASSAADRVGEQYF
>.|TRBD2|TRBV4-2|TRBJ2-2
TGTGCCAGCAGCCAGGCCACTAGCGGGGGTACCGGGGAGCTGTTTTTT
CASSQATSGGTGELFF
>.|.|TRBV5-5|TRBJ1-3
TGTGCCAGCAGCCCGACCACAGGGAGAAACACCATATATTTT
CASSPTTGRNTIYF
>.|.|TRBV29-1|TRBJ1-1
TGCAGCGTTGTAGTATTGAACACTGAAGCTTTCTTT
CSVVVLNTEAFF
>.|.|TRBV5-4|TRBJ1-5
TGTGCCAGCAGCTTTATGGGGGGAAGACAGCCCCAGCATTTT
CASSFMGGRQPQHF
>.|.|TRBV2|TRBJ2-2
TGTGCCAGCAGTGGGGTGGGCTTCACCGGGGAGCTGTTTTTT
CASSGVGFTGELFF
>.|.|TRBV4-2|TRBJ1-1
TGTGCCAGCAGCCAAGACGGACAGCCGAACACTGAAGCTTTCTTT
CASSQDGQPNTEAFF
>.|.|TRBV6-5|TRBJ2-2
TGTGCCAGTTTTTTACAGTACACCGGGGAGCTGTTTTTT
CASFLQYTGELFF
>.|.|TRBV5-1|TRBJ2-7
TGCGCCAGCAGGCCCACCCCGGCGGAATCCTACGAGCAGTACTTC
CASRPTPAESYEQYF
>.|.|TRBV11-1|TRBJ2-7
TGTGCCAGCAGCCCTCAACCAAAACACAGGTCCTACGAGCAGTACTTC
CASSPQPKHRSYEQYF
>.|TRBD2|TRBV5-1|TRBJ2-3
TGCGCCAGCAGCGACACTAGCGGGCGCACAGATACGCAGTATTTT
CASSDTSGRTDTQYF
>.|.|TRBV7-2|TRBJ2-4
TGTGCCAGCAGCCCACAGGGAACTCGAGCCAAAAACATTCAGTACTTC
CASSPQGTRAKNIQYF
>.|.|TRBV10-2|TRBJ1-1
TGCGCCAGCAGCGGACAGCTTAGGTCCCAGCCCGCTTTCTTT
CASSGQLRSQPAFF
>.|TRBD1|TRBV6-5|TRBJ2-3
TGTGCCAGCAGTTACCGGGACAGGGTTTACACAGATACGCAGTATTTT
CASSYRDRVYTDTQYF
>.|TRBD1|TRBV2|TRBJ1-4
TGTGCCAGCAGCGAACAGGGGGCGCGTTCCGAAAAACTGTTTTTT
CASSEQGARSEKLFF
>.|TRBD2|TRBV7-6|TRBJ2-3
TGTGCCAGCAGCTTAGAGGCCAGCGGGGGGGATACGCAGTATTTT
CASSLEASGGDTQYF
>.|.|TRBV28|TRBJ2-7
TGTGCCAGCAGTTCCAGGGGTGCCGAGCAGTACTTC
CASSSRGAEQYF